The 6 T cell receptor beta chains in this list originate from one sample, sequenced in a study of blood T cell repertoires in COVID-19. Profiling relied on immunoSEQ multiplex PCR, and the TCRdb table lists in-frame clones only, not all of them. The sample consists of 9,000 to 15,000 clones, over 70% of them appearing once. What was sequenced was peripheral blood. Source of these receptors: a man older than 75 with acute or convalescent COVID-19.

The gene calls are TRBV4-2 and TRBJ1-6; maybe TRBD1 (5 bases). Germline V gene lookup returns CDR1 LGHNA and CDR2 YNFKEQ. V was pared by 1 base and J by 4 bases, with 29 bases between. This CDR3 spans 22 amino acids. The CDR3 reads CASSQVGGPKGAGPIYNSPLHF. As DNA, the CDR3 is TGTGCCAGCAGCCAAGTCGGGGGTCCGAAAGGGGCCGGACCAATATATAATTCACCCCTCCACTTT.

The chain uses TRBV5-5 and TRBJ2-2; D gene uncertain. The germline V gene has CDR1 SGHKS and CDR2 YYEKEE (reference sequence). CDR3 size: 14 residues. Trimming removed 0 bases at V and 0 bases at J, with 3 bases between. Here the CDR3 reads CASSLATNTGELFF. CDR3 sequence (DNA): TGTGCCAGCAGCTTGGCTACGAACACCGGGGAGCTGTTTTTT.

This clone was found a few times. The genes are TRBV28 and TRBJ1-6; 7 bases fit TRBD1. From germline, CDR1 is MDHEN and CDR2 SYDVKM. The CDR3 totals 12 residues. V trimming: 6 bases; J trimming: 10 bases; junction bases outside the gene matches: 3. The CDR3 bases are TGTGCCAGCAGGAACAGGGGATCACCCCTCCACTTT. Amino acid sequence: CASRNRGSPLHF.

The chain is built from TRBV2 and TRBJ2-3; TRBD1 matches at 7 bases. J gave up 5 bases and V 5 bases, and 4 bases lay outside the gene matches. Germline CDR1 SNHLY, CDR2 FYNNEI. The CDR3 spans 13 residues. The DNA of the CDR3 is TGTGCCAGCAGTTTTACAGGGGAAGATACGCAGTATTTT. Translating it yields CASSFTGEDTQYF. The full variable domain, its missing parts supplied by reference TRBV2 and TRBJ2-3, is EPEVTQTPSHQVTQMGQEVILRCVPISNHLYFYWYRQILGQKVEFLVSFYNNEISEKSEIFDDQFSVERPDGSNFTLKIRSTKLEDSAMYFCASSFTGEDTQYFGPGTRLTVL.

The chain recombines TRBV5-1 with TRBJ2-5; D may be TRBD1 (5 bases). The germline CDR1 and CDR2 sequences are SGHRS and YFSETQ. The CDR3 has 15 amino acids. The V gene lost 1 base and the J gene lost 2 bases, with 12 bases spanning the gap. CDR3 in DNA: TGCGCCAGCAGCTTGATCTCGGCAGGGCAAGAGACCCAGTACTTC. Its translation is CASSLISAGQETQYF.

The chain carries TRBV5-1 and TRBJ2-3; D unclear. Between the trimmed V and J ends, which lost 6 bases and 0 bases, there was a span of 8 bases. CDR3 length equals 13 residues. Germline CDR1 and CDR2: SGHRS and YFSETQ. CDR3 protein: CASTPLSTDTQYF. For the CDR3, the DNA is TGCGCCAGCACCCCCTTGAGCACAGATACGCAGTATTTT.